This is a list of T cell receptor beta chains from one sample in a study of T cells in Graves' hyperthyroidism and ophthalmopathy. Each CDR3 protein gets one entry after TCRdb re-called the multiplex PCR reads with MiXCR. The sample lists about 380,000 distinct CDR3 sequences, approximately 13% seen once, with roughly 11% in the top ten. Sequencing was done on a sample of blood. Receptor source: a woman in her sixties or seventies with Graves' hyperthyroidism. Each CDR3 is given with its conserved first and last residue. Each record gives: CDR3 length, V gene, D gene, J gene, clone size, CDR3 DNA, CDR3 protein. D genes are given only for firm matches. The size of a clone is reported for some rows only, either as once, few or many, or as a class for expanded clones.

16	TRBV28	TRBD1	TRBJ1-4	NA	TGTGCCAGCAGGGAACAGGGGAGGAGGGCTAATGAAAAACTGTTTTTT	CASREQGRRANEKLFF
12	TRBV11-2	NA	TRBJ2-5	many	TGTGCCAGCAGCATATTACAAGAGACCCAGTACTTC	CASSILQETQYF
12	TRBV30	NA	TRBJ2-3	few	TGTGCCTGGACCCCCGTCCCAGATACGCAGTATTTT	CAWTPVPDTQYF
14	TRBV12-3/TRBV12-4	NA	TRBJ1-2	many	TGTGCCAGCACCCTGTCAGGGTCTAACTATGGCTACACCTTC	CASTLSGSNYGYTF
14	TRBV20-1	TRBD2	TRBJ2-7	many	TGCAGTGCTAGAGTAGCGGGAGTTTTCAACGAGCAGTACTTC	CSARVAGVFNEQYF
14	TRBV13	NA	TRBJ2-5	many	TGTGCCAGCAGCTTAGGGACACCCTTAGAGACCCAGTACTTC	CASSLGTPLETQYF
13	TRBV11-2	NA	TRBJ2-1	NA	TGTGCCAGCAGCTTAGAGTACCACAATGAGCAGTTCTTC	CASSLEYHNEQFF
18	TRBV20-1	TRBD2	TRBJ2-3	many	TGCAGTGCAAACCCCGTTTTAGCGGGAGTTGTTAGCACAGATACGCAGTATTTT	CSANPVLAGVVSTDTQYF
15	TRBV5-6	TRBD1	TRBJ2-3	many	TGTGCCAGCAGCCACGGACAGGGACTCACAGATACGCAGTATTTT	CASSHGQGLTDTQYF
14	TRBV20-1	NA	TRBJ2-7	few	TGCAGTGCTAGCAGGGTAATAGGAAGCCACGAGCAGTACTTC	CSASRVIGSHEQYF
18	TRBV20-1	TRBD2	TRBJ2-1	once	TGCAGTGCTAGAGTAGGGGTTACGGGTGGACTAGCGGACAATGAGCAGTTCTTC	CSARVGVTGGLADNEQFF
14	TRBV18	TRBD2	TRBJ2-1	NA	TGTGCCAGCTCACTGACCGGGAGGAACGATGAGCAGTTCTTC	CASSLTGRNDEQFF
16	TRBV28	TRBD2	TRBJ2-3	many	TGTGCCAGCAGTTTAGGGGAGGGAGCTAGCACAGATACGCAGTATTTT	CASSLGEGASTDTQYF
17	TRBV14	TRBD2	TRBJ2-1	NA	TGTGCCAGCAGCCAAGAGGAGGCGACTAGCGGGAGGGTTGAGCAGTTCTTC	CASSQEEATSGRVEQFF
12	TRBV28	TRBD1	TRBJ2-7	many	TGTGCCACCAATCGACAGGGCTACGAGCAGTACTTC	CATNRQGYEQYF
12	TRBV29-1	NA	TRBJ2-2	few	TGCAGCGTTGGTCGAGTGGCCGGGGAGCTGTTTTTT	CSVGRVAGELFF
18	TRBV27	TRBD1	TRBJ2-5	many	TGTGCCAGCAGTACCGGGACAGGGAGGTGGTGGGGCCAAGAGACCCAGTACTTC	CASSTGTGRWWGQETQYF
14	TRBV11-3	NA	TRBJ1-4	many	TGTGCCAGCAGCTTAAGAGGGGTGGATGAAAAACTGTTTTTT	CASSLRGVDEKLFF
15	TRBV6-1	TRBD1	TRBJ2-5	few	TGTGCCAGCAGGCCCAGGACAGGGGAGGGAGAGACCCAGTACTTC	CASRPRTGEGETQYF
15	TRBV7-8	TRBD2	TRBJ2-1	NA	TGTGCCAGCAGCTTTACCGGGACTAGCGCAGCTGAGCAGTTCTTC	CASSFTGTSAAEQFF
15	TRBV4-1	TRBD1	TRBJ1-2	NA	TGCGCCAGCAGCCCACCGGGACAGGGGGCGCTGGGCTACACCTTC	CASSPPGQGALGYTF
17	TRBV6-1	TRBD2	TRBJ2-1	NA	TGTGCCAGCAGTGCCAATAGACTAGCTCTGACCTACAATGAGCAGTTCTTC	CASSANRLALTYNEQFF
14	TRBV6-1	TRBD2	TRBJ2-1	few	TGTGCCAGCACGGGACTAGCTGGGGTCAATGAGCAGTTCTTC	CASTGLAGVNEQFF
14	TRBV6-1	NA	TRBJ2-7	many	TGTGCCAGCTGTTTCAGGTTGCGGACCTACGAGCAGTACTTC	CASCFRLRTYEQYF
15	TRBV6-6	NA	TRBJ1-6	NA	TGTGCCAGCAGTTACTCTGGCGGGCCAAATTCACCCCTCCACTTT	CASSYSGGPNSPLHF
18	TRBV3-1	TRBD2	TRBJ2-2	NA	TGTGCCAGCAGCCAAGATCCGCGACTAGCGGGAGGAAGCGGGGAGCTGTTTTTT	CASSQDPRLAGGSGELFF
13	TRBV5-1	NA	TRBJ2-5	many	TGCGCCAGCAGCTTGGACGCGCGAGAGACCCAGTACTTC	CASSLDARETQYF
20	TRBV20-1	TRBD2	TRBJ2-1	few	TGCAGTGCTAGAGACTCCCCGGGACTAGCGGGAGGAGGGGTTTACAATGAGCAGTTCTTC	CSARDSPGLAGGGVYNEQFF
16	TRBV6-5	TRBD1	TRBJ2-1	NA	TGTGCCAGCAGTTACTTGGGGACAGTCTCCTACAATGAGCAGTTCTTC	CASSYLGTVSYNEQFF
12	TRBV20-1	NA	TRBJ2-3	many	TGCAGTGCTAGAGTCGGGGCAGATACGCAGTATTTT	CSARVGADTQYF
13	TRBV29-1	NA	TRBJ1-3	few	TGCAGCGTTGGGAGTTTCTCTGGAAACACCATATATTTT	CSVGSFSGNTIYF
13	TRBV18	NA	TRBJ1-6	many	TGTGCCAGCTCACCAGGGAACAATTCACCCCTCCACTTT	CASSPGNNSPLHF
13	TRBV5-1	NA	TRBJ1-1	many	TGTGCCAGCAGCTTAGGGATGAACACTGAAGCTTTCTTT	CASSLGMNTEAFF
17	TRBV5-1	TRBD2	TRBJ2-3	many	TGCGCCAGCAGCCCGGGGGGGACTAGCGGGACGACAGATACGCAGTATTTT	CASSPGGTSGTTDTQYF
15	TRBV2	TRBD1	TRBJ2-2	many	TGTGCCAGCAAGACAGGGGGCTCGAACACCGGGGAGCTGTTTTTT	CASKTGGSNTGELFF
13	TRBV6-1	NA	TRBJ1-5	many	TGTGCCAGCACCACTATCGGGGGACAGCCCCAGCATTTT	CASTTIGGQPQHF
12	TRBV6-2/TRBV6-3	NA	TRBJ2-7	NA	TGTGCCAGCCAAGGGCCAGACTACGAGCAGTACTTC	CASQGPDYEQYF